The present TCR beta chain was sequenced within a study of beta chain features in type 1 diabetes. Turning to the study itself: Fewer than 140,000,000 sorted cells were examined across all samples. The study's findings and limits: Junctions at VDJ sites from type 1 diabetes patients had fewer insertions and more deletions. Among patients with Type 1 diabetes, TCRB CDR3s were moderately but significantly shorter in every one of the four CD4+ subsets.

The V end was cut by 5 bases, the J end by 2 bases, with 21 bases between. The CDR3 consists of 17 residues. Germline CDR1 is MDHEN and CDR2 is SYDVKM. Remarks on this clone: The antigen is unknown.

The whole isolated RNA underwent reverse transcription, so sequencing captured expressed TCRB transcripts. Profiling relied on immunoSEQ multiplex PCR, and the TCRdb table lists in-frame clones only, not all of them. The sample has roughly 150,000 clones, over 6% seen once. The material sequenced was central memory CD4+ T cells from blood. The receptor was derived from a man aged 18 to 29 with type 1 diabetes. The rearrangement joins TRBV28 to TRBJ1-2, with D perhaps matching TRBD1 (6 bases). CDR3 DNA sequence: TGTGCCAGCAGTGACCCCGGGAGGGGGAAGATAAACTATGGCTACACCTTC. It codes for CASSDPGRGKINYGYTF.